This is a list of T cell receptor beta chains from one sample in a study of T cells after posttransplantation cyclophosphamide. Some clones are missing from TCRdb's copy, which holds only in-frame ones; the method was immunoSEQ multiplex PCR. The sample contains 32,000 or so clones, none of them singletons. Specimen: PBMCs. The receptors originated from a woman in her sixties or seventies in good health, CMV-negative, and a related stem cell transplant donor. Both conserved end residues are part of each CDR3. Each record gives: V gene, clone size, J gene, D gene, CDR3 length, CDR3 DNA, CDR3 protein. D genes are given only for firm matches. Not all rows give a size; the values are once, few, many and, for expanded clones, a class.

V gene: TRBV28; clone size: few; J gene: TRBJ1-4; D gene: NA; CDR3 length: 14; CDR3 DNA: TGTGCCAGCAAGAGGGGAGGGCTTAATGAAAAACTGTTTTTT; CDR3 protein: CASKRGGLNEKLFF
V gene: TRBV6-5; clone size: NA; J gene: TRBJ2-7; D gene: TRBD2; CDR3 length: 16; CDR3 DNA: TGTGCCAGCAGTTACTCCCGGGGGGGCCCCGCCTACGAGCAGTACTTC; CDR3 protein: CASSYSRGGPAYEQYF
V gene: TRBV24-1; clone size: many; J gene: TRBJ2-1; D gene: NA; CDR3 length: 17; CDR3 DNA: TGTGCCACCAGTGATCCCATCGGGGGAGGTACATACAATGAGCAGTTCTTC; CDR3 protein: CATSDPIGGGTYNEQFF
V gene: TRBV19; clone size: many; J gene: TRBJ1-2; D gene: TRBD1; CDR3 length: 16; CDR3 DNA: TGTGCCAGTAGTCCATACGTGGGACAGGGGAGCGGTGGCTACACCTTC; CDR3 protein: CASSPYVGQGSGGYTF
V gene: TRBV4-1; clone size: many; J gene: TRBJ2-7; D gene: TRBD1; CDR3 length: 15; CDR3 DNA: TGCGCCAGCAGCCAAGGGACAGGGGGAGTCTACGAGCAGTACTTC; CDR3 protein: CASSQGTGGVYEQYF
V gene: TRBV5-1; clone size: many; J gene: TRBJ2-7; D gene: NA; CDR3 length: 12; CDR3 DNA: TGCGCCAGCAGCTTGGGGGGGCGCGAGCAGTACTTC; CDR3 protein: CASSLGGREQYF
V gene: TRBV10-3; clone size: many; J gene: TRBJ1-2; D gene: TRBD1; CDR3 length: 14; CDR3 DNA: TGTGCCATCAGTGAGTTAACAGGGGAAGTTGGCTACACCTTC; CDR3 protein: CAISELTGEVGYTF
V gene: TRBV19; clone size: many; J gene: TRBJ1-2; D gene: NA; CDR3 length: 14; CDR3 DNA: TGTGCCACAGCCCGCGGACAAACTAACTATGGCTACACCTTC; CDR3 protein: CATARGQTNYGYTF
V gene: TRBV7-2; clone size: NA; J gene: TRBJ2-3; D gene: NA; CDR3 length: 13; CDR3 DNA: TGTGCCAGCAGCTCGGCAGGGACAGATACGCAGTATTTT; CDR3 protein: CASSSAGTDTQYF
V gene: TRBV7-3; clone size: NA; J gene: TRBJ2-3; D gene: TRBD2; CDR3 length: 14; CDR3 DNA: TGTGCCAGCAGCTTCAGCGGGGGGGCGGATACGCAGTATTTT; CDR3 protein: CASSFSGGADTQYF
V gene: TRBV9; clone size: NA; J gene: TRBJ1-3; D gene: NA; CDR3 length: 16; CDR3 DNA: TGTGCCAGCAGTAAAGACGGACAGAGCTCTGGAAACACCATATATTTT; CDR3 protein: CASSKDGQSSGNTIYF
V gene: TRBV28; clone size: NA; J gene: TRBJ2-3; D gene: TRBD1; CDR3 length: 15; CDR3 DNA: TGTGCCAGCAGAGGGGGACAGCATTTCACAGATACGCAGTATTTT; CDR3 protein: CASRGGQHFTDTQYF
V gene: TRBV29-1; clone size: few; J gene: TRBJ2-7; D gene: TRBD1; CDR3 length: 15; CDR3 DNA: TGCAGCGTTGAAATATGGGACAGGGGGACGAGGGAGCAGTACTTC; CDR3 protein: CSVEIWDRGTREQYF
V gene: TRBV27; clone size: many; J gene: TRBJ2-1; D gene: TRBD2; CDR3 length: 16; CDR3 DNA: TGTGCCAGCAGTTTAAGGCTAGCGGGAAACCACAATGAGCAGTTCTTC; CDR3 protein: CASSLRLAGNHNEQFF
V gene: TRBV19; clone size: many; J gene: TRBJ1-5; D gene: NA; CDR3 length: 14; CDR3 DNA: TGTGCCAGCACCGACAGTTATAGCAATCAGCCCCAGCATTTT; CDR3 protein: CASTDSYSNQPQHF